A selection of T cell receptor beta chains follows, all from one sample in a study of identical twins. One entry per CDR3 protein results from TCRdb running MiXCR on the 5' RACE reads. The sample holds approximately 240,000 distinct CDR3 sequences; over 12% are singletons and the top ten take approximately 8.2%. The sample taken for sequencing was memory (CD45RO+) T cells sorted from blood. Every receptor here comes from a woman between 18 and 29 years old in good health. The CDR3 runs from the conserved cysteine through the conserved F or W. D genes are given only for firm matches. Clone size is given for some rows only: seen once, a few or many times, or a class if the clone is expanded.

D gene: .
clone size: few
J gene: TRBJ1-2
V gene: TRBV20-1
CDR3 protein: CSARTAYGYTF
CDR3 DNA: TGCAGTGCCCGGACAGCGTATGGCTACACCTTC

D gene: .
clone size: many
J gene: TRBJ1-2
V gene: TRBV3-1
CDR3 protein: CASSLPGRTYTF
CDR3 DNA: TGTGCCAGCAGCCTCCCGGGACGGACCTACACCTTC

D gene: .
clone size: few
J gene: TRBJ2-2
V gene: TRBV6-1
CDR3 protein: CASTSQGNTGELFF
CDR3 DNA: TGTGCCAGCACATCGCAGGGGAACACCGGGGAGCTGTTTTTT

D gene: TRBD2
clone size: few
J gene: TRBJ2-7
V gene: TRBV20-1
CDR3 protein: CSASPPGGVYEQYF
CDR3 DNA: TGCAGTGCTTCCCCCCCGGGAGGCGTGTACGAGCAGTACTTC

D gene: .
clone size: few
J gene: TRBJ2-1
V gene: TRBV20-1
CDR3 protein: CSSFGPAGNEQFF
CDR3 DNA: TGCAGTTCCTTCGGGCCCGCGGGCAATGAGCAGTTCTTC

D gene: TRBD1
clone size: .
J gene: TRBJ1-2
V gene: TRBV20-1
CDR3 protein: CSARTGDLHGYTF
CDR3 DNA: TGCAGTGCTAGGACAGGGGATCTTCATGGCTACACCTTC

D gene: .
clone size: .
J gene: TRBJ1-2
V gene: TRBV20-1
CDR3 protein: CSAVIQGNYGYTF
CDR3 DNA: TGCAGTGCTGTTATACAGGGAAACTATGGCTACACCTTC

D gene: .
clone size: many
J gene: TRBJ1-2
V gene: TRBV28
CDR3 protein: CASSTPGTVNYGYTF
CDR3 DNA: TGTGCCAGCAGTACCCCCGGGACGGTCAACTATGGCTACACCTTC

D gene: .
clone size: .
J gene: TRBJ1-1
V gene: TRBV4-1
CDR3 protein: CASSQDPDRSTEAFF
CDR3 DNA: TGCGCCAGCAGCCAAGACCCGGACCGCTCCACTGAAGCTTTCTTT

D gene: .
clone size: .
J gene: TRBJ2-2
V gene: TRBV27
CDR3 protein: CASMEGHTGELFF
CDR3 DNA: TGTGCCAGCATGGAAGGTCACACCGGGGAGCTGTTTTTT

D gene: TRBD1
clone size: few
J gene: TRBJ1-2
V gene: TRBV6-5
CDR3 protein: CASRYSGTGQGYTF
CDR3 DNA: TGTGCCAGCAGATATTCCGGGACAGGGCAGGGCTACACCTTC

D gene: TRBD1
clone size: few
J gene: TRBJ2-7
V gene: TRBV7-8
CDR3 protein: CASSPVTGVGEQYF
CDR3 DNA: TGTGCCAGCAGCCCCGTGACAGGGGTGGGCGAGCAGTACTTC

D gene: .
clone size: .
J gene: TRBJ1-1
V gene: TRBV11-2
CDR3 protein: CASSLDYGMGAFF
CDR3 DNA: TGTGCCAGCAGCTTAGATTACGGGATGGGTGCTTTCTTT

D gene: .
clone size: many
J gene: TRBJ1-2
V gene: TRBV5-1
CDR3 protein: CASSPGPGYTF
CDR3 DNA: TGCGCCAGCAGCCCAGGGCCAGGCTACACCTTC

D gene: .
clone size: .
J gene: TRBJ2-7
V gene: TRBV27
CDR3 protein: CASSLAIGESYEQYF
CDR3 DNA: TGTGCCAGCAGTTTAGCCATAGGGGAATCCTACGAGCAGTACTTC

D gene: .
clone size: .
J gene: TRBJ2-7
V gene: TRBV19
CDR3 protein: CASSPHRAPTYEQYF
CDR3 DNA: TGTGCCAGTAGTCCACACCGGGCGCCTACCTACGAGCAGTACTTC

D gene: TRBD1
clone size: few
J gene: TRBJ2-7
V gene: TRBV2
CDR3 protein: CASTHRGQAYEQYF
CDR3 DNA: TGTGCCAGCACACACAGGGGGCAAGCGTACGAGCAGTACTTC

D gene: .
clone size: few
J gene: TRBJ1-5
V gene: TRBV11-2
CDR3 protein: CASSSANQPQHF
CDR3 DNA: TGTGCCAGCAGCTCCGCCAATCAGCCCCAGCATTTT

D gene: .
clone size: few
J gene: TRBJ2-3
V gene: TRBV6-1
CDR3 protein: CASRNPGTDTQYF
CDR3 DNA: TGTGCCAGCAGGAACCCGGGGACAGATACGCAGTATTTT

D gene: .
clone size: .
J gene: TRBJ1-2
V gene: TRBV3-1
CDR3 protein: CASSQVGVGAYTF
CDR3 DNA: TGTGCCAGCAGCCAAGTCGGGGTAGGGGCCTACACCTTC

D gene: .
clone size: .
J gene: TRBJ2-7
V gene: TRBV15
CDR3 protein: CATSRELGLPSEQYF
CDR3 DNA: TGTGCCACCAGCAGGGAACTTGGACTACCCAGCGAGCAGTACTTC

D gene: .
clone size: medium-sized
J gene: TRBJ2-1
V gene: TRBV6-5
CDR3 protein: CASSPGAGEQFF
CDR3 DNA: TGTGCCAGCAGTCCAGGGGCCGGGGAGCAGTTCTTC

D gene: .
clone size: .
J gene: TRBJ2-1
V gene: TRBV9
CDR3 protein: CASSDRTGQVNEQFF
CDR3 DNA: TGTGCCAGCAGCGATAGGACGGGACAAGTCAATGAGCAGTTCTTC

D gene: .
clone size: .
J gene: TRBJ1-2
V gene: TRBV29-1
CDR3 protein: CSVADGNYGYTF
CDR3 DNA: TGCAGCGTTGCTGACGGTAACTATGGCTACACCTTC

D gene: .
clone size: few
J gene: TRBJ2-5
V gene: TRBV5-1
CDR3 protein: CASSLGGGAIQETQYF
CDR3 DNA: TGCGCCAGCAGCTTGGGAGGCGGGGCGATTCAAGAGACCCAGTACTTC

D gene: .
clone size: .
J gene: TRBJ2-6
V gene: TRBV19
CDR3 protein: CASSIDPGGRSGANVLTF
CDR3 DNA: TGTGCCAGTAGTATAGATCCAGGCGGCCGCTCTGGGGCCAACGTCCTGACTTTC

D gene: .
clone size: .
J gene: TRBJ2-2
V gene: TRBV7-2
CDR3 protein: CASSLVHQNTGELFF
CDR3 DNA: TGTGCCAGCAGCTTAGTTCACCAGAACACCGGGGAGCTGTTTTTT

D gene: .
clone size: many
J gene: TRBJ1-5
V gene: TRBV30
CDR3 protein: CAWSVSGPQHF
CDR3 DNA: TGTGCCTGGAGTGTGTCCGGGCCCCAGCATTTT

D gene: TRBD2
clone size: few
J gene: TRBJ2-7
V gene: TRBV7-9
CDR3 protein: CASKLAGSSYEQYF
CDR3 DNA: TGTGCCAGCAAGCTAGCGGGGAGCTCCTACGAGCAGTACTTC

D gene: .
clone size: .
J gene: TRBJ2-5
V gene: TRBV5-1
CDR3 protein: CASSLPGRETQYF
CDR3 DNA: TGCGCCAGCAGCTTGCCAGGGCGAGAGACCCAGTACTTC

D gene: .
clone size: many
J gene: TRBJ2-2
V gene: TRBV5-1
CDR3 protein: CASSFIGGAGELFF
CDR3 DNA: TGCGCCAGCAGCTTCATAGGCGGCGCCGGGGAGCTGTTTTTT

D gene: .
clone size: few
J gene: TRBJ2-5
V gene: TRBV5-1
CDR3 protein: CASRGVRTVETQYF
CDR3 DNA: TGCGCCAGCAGGGGTGTCAGGACAGTGGAGACCCAGTACTTC

D gene: TRBD1
clone size: few
J gene: TRBJ1-5
V gene: TRBV6-5
CDR3 protein: CASSYSGTGNSNQPQHF
CDR3 DNA: TGTGCCAGCAGTTACAGTGGGACAGGGAATAGCAATCAGCCCCAGCATTTT

D gene: TRBD2
clone size: .
J gene: TRBJ2-5
V gene: TRBV6-1
CDR3 protein: CASRKAAGGETQYF
CDR3 DNA: TGTGCCAGCAGGAAGGCAGCGGGAGGGGAGACCCAGTACTTC

D gene: .
clone size: many
J gene: TRBJ2-2
V gene: TRBV5-6
CDR3 protein: CASRFGFTGTNTGELFF
CDR3 DNA: TGTGCCAGCAGGTTTGGTTTTACAGGGACGAACACCGGGGAGCTGTTTTTT

D gene: TRBD2
clone size: few
J gene: TRBJ2-1
V gene: TRBV4-3
CDR3 protein: CASSQAGPGLAGNNEQFF
CDR3 DNA: TGCGCCAGCAGCCAAGCCGGCCCGGGACTAGCGGGAAACAATGAGCAGTTCTTC

D gene: .
clone size: .
J gene: TRBJ2-2
V gene: TRBV2
CDR3 protein: CASETDTGELFF
CDR3 DNA: TGTGCCAGCGAGACGGATACCGGGGAGCTGTTTTTT